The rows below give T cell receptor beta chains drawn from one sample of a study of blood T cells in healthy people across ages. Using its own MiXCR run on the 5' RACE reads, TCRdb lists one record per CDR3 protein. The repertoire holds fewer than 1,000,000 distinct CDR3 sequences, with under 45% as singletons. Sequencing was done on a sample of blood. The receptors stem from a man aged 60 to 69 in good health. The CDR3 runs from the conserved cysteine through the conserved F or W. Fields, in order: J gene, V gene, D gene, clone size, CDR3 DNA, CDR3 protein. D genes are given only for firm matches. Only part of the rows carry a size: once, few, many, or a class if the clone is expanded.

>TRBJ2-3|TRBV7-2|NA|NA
TGTGCCAGCAGCCAGAAGCGGGCAGTGGGGTTAGCGGATACGCAGTATTTT
CASSQKRAVGLADTQYF
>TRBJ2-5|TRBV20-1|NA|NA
TGCAGTGCTAGACCACCTCCGGGACTTGCGGGGTGGGGTGGAGAGACCCAGTACTTC
CSARPPPGLAGWGGETQYF
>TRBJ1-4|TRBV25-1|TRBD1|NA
TGTGCCTGCAGTGAAGGAGGCGGACAGGGTGGAAAACTGTTTTTT
CACSEGGGQGGKLFF
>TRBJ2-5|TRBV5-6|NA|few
TGTGCCAGCAATATAGGTGGGGAGACCCAGTACTTC
CASNIGGETQYF
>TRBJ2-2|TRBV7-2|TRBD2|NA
TGTGCCAGCAGCCGTCAAGACGGACTAGCGGGGGCCAGGAACACCGGGGAGCTGTTTTTT
CASSRQDGLAGARNTGELFF
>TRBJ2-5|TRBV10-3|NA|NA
TGTGCCATCAGTGAGTCGACGGGCAGGGCTGGGGAGACCCAGTACTTC
CAISESTGRAGETQYF
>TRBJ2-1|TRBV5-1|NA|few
TGCGCCAGCAGCGTGGTTCAGGGTGATTCTGAGCAGTTCTTC
CASSVVQGDSEQFF
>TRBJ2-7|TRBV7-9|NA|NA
TGTGCCAGCAGCTTCCTTGGCAGGGGGGTCTCCTACGAGCAGTACTTC
CASSFLGRGVSYEQYF
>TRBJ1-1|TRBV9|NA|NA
TGTGCCAGCAGCGTAGAAGGGGATAGTGAAGCTTTCTTT
CASSVEGDSEAFF
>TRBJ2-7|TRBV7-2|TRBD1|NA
TGTGCCAGCATGGGACAGGGGTTCTCCTACGAGCAGTACTTC
CASMGQGFSYEQYF
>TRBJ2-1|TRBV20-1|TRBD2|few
TGCAGTGCTAGGGAGCGGGGGGGACTCTACAATGAGCAGTTCTTC
CSARERGGLYNEQFF
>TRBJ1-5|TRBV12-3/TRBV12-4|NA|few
TGTGCCAGCAGTTTTATTCTAACGGAGCAGCCCCAGCATTTT
CASSFILTEQPQHF
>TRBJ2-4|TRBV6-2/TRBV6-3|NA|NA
TGTGCCAGCAGTTACGGCGATATAGCCAAAAACATTCAGTACTTC
CASSYGDIAKNIQYF